Below are 3 T cell receptor beta chains sequenced from a single sample in a study of T cell responses to AZD1222 COVID-19 vaccine. TCRdb keeps only in-frame clones here, not all; method: immunoSEQ multiplex PCR. This table has 150,000 to 160,000 clones, 85% to 95% appearing once. The sample was peripheral blood, taken 28 days after the second AZD1222 dose. Receptors originate from an adult who received the AZD1222 COVID-19 vaccine.

The chain joins TRBV13 to TRBJ1-1, with 7 bases identical to TRBD1. V dropped 3 bases and J dropped 11; count of bases not matched to a gene: 9. In germline, CDR1 is PRHDT, CDR2 FYEKMQ (reference sequence). This CDR3 has 13 amino acids. In nucleotides, the CDR3 is TGTGCCAGCAGCTTGAGGGGGCGCGGATCGGCTTTCTTT. Translation gives CASSLRGRGSAFF.

The V call is TRBV6-4, the J call TRBJ2-3; 12 bases map to TRBD2. The germline CDR1 and CDR2 sequences are MRHNA and SNTAGT. The CDR3 runs 14 residues. V lost 7 bases and J lost 6; bases outside the gene matches: 5. CDR3 in DNA: TGTGCCAGCACCAGACTAGCGGGGGAGGATACGCAGTATTTT. Translating it yields CASTRLAGEDTQYF.

In this sample, this clone turned up a few times. V is TRBV7-6 and J is TRBJ2-3; TRBD2 is a possible D gene (6 bases). Germline V gene data show CDR1 as SGHVS and CDR2 as FNYEAQ. The CDR3 spans 16 residues. V was cut by 4 bases and J by 0 bases, with 14 bases left in between. The CDR3 DNA is TGTGCCAGCAGCTCGGGACTCATTACTAGCACAGATACGCAGTATTTT. It specifies CASSSGLITSTDTQYF.